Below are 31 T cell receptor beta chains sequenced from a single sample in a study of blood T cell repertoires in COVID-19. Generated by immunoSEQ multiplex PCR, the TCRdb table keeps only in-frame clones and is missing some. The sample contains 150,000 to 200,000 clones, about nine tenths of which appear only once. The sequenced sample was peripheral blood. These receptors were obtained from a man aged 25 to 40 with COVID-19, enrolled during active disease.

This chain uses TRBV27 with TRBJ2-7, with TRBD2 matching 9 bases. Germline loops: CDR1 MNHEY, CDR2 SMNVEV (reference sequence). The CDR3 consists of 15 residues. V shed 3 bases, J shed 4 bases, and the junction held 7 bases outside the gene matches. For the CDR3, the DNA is TGTGCCAGCAGTTTCCGCGGGGGGGCCGTGTACGAGCAGTACTTC. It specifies CASSFRGGAVYEQYF.

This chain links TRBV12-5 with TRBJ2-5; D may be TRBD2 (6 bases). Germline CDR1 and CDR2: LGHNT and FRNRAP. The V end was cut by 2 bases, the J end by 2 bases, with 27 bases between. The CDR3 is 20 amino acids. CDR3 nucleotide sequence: TGTGCTAGTGGTTTGACCCCCGGGTTCACGGGGGTACGAGGGCAAGAGACCCAGTACTTC. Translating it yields CASGLTPGFTGVRGQETQYF.

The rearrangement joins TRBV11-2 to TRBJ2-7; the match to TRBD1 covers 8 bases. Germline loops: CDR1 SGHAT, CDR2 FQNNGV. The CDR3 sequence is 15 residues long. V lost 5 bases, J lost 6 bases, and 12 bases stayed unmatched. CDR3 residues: CASSQGGAGGAEQYF. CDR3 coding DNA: TGTGCCAGCAGCCAGGGAGGCGCAGGGGGCGCCGAGCAGTACTTC. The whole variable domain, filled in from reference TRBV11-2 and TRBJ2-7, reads EAGVAQSPRYKIIEKRQSVAFWCNPISGHATLYWYQQILGQGPKLLIQFQNNGVVDDSQLPKDRFSAERLKGVDSTLKIQPAKLEDSAVYLCASSQGGAGGAEQYFGPGTRLTVT.

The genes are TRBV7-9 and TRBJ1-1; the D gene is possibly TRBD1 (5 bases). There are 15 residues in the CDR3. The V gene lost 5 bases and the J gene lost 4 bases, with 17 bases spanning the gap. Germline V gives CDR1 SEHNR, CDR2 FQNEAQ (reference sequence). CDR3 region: CASSDVHRSGTEAFF. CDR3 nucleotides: TGTGCCAGCAGCGACGTACACAGGTCCGGCACTGAAGCTTTCTTT.

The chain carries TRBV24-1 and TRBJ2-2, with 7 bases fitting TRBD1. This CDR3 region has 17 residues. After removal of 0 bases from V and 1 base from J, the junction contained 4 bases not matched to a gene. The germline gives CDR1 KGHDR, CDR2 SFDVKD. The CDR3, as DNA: TGTGCCACCAGTGATTTGCCGGGACAGATGAACACCGGGGAGCTGTTTTTT. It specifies CATSDLPGQMNTGELFF.

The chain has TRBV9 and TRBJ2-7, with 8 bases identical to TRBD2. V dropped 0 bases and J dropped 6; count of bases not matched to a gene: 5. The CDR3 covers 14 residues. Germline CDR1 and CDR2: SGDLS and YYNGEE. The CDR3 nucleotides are TGTGCCAGCAGCGTAGCGGGACTAGGGGGCGAGCAGTACTTC. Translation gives CASSVAGLGGEQYF.

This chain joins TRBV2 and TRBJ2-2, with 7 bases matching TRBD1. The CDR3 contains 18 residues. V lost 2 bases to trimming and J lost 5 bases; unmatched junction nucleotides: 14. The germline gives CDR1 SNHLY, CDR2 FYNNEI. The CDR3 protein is CASSEQSAPGQRTGELFF. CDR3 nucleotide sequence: TGTGCCAGCAGTGAACAGTCAGCGCCGGGACAGAGGACCGGGGAGCTGTTTTTT.

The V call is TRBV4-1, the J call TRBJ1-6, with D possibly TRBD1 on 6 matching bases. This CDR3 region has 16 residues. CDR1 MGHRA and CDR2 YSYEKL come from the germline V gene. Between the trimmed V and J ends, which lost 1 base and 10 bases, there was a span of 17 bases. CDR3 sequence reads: CASSQAPTGSDSPLHF. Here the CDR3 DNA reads TGCGCCAGCAGCCAAGCTCCTACAGGGAGTGACTCACCCCTCCACTTT.

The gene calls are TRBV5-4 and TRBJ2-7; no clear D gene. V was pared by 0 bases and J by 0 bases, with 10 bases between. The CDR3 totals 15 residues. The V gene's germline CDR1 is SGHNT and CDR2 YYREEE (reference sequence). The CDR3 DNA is TGTGCCAGCAGCTTGGGGCAGAAATCCTCCTACGAGCAGTACTTC. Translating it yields CASSLGQKSSYEQYF.

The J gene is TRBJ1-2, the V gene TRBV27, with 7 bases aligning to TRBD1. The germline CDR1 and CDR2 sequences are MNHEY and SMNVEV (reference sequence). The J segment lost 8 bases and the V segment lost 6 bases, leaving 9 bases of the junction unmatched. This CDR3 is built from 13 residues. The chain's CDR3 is CASSRDSLWGYTF. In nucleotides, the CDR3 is TGTGCCAGCAGCAGGGACAGTCTATGGGGCTACACCTTC.

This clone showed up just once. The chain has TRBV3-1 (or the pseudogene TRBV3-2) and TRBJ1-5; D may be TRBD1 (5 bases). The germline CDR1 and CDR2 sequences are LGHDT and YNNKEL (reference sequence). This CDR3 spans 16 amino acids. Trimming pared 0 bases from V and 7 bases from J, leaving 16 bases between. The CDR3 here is CASSQDLGPGKQPQHF. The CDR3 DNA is TGTGCCAGCAGCCAAGATTTGGGGCCTGGGAAGCAGCCCCAGCATTTT.

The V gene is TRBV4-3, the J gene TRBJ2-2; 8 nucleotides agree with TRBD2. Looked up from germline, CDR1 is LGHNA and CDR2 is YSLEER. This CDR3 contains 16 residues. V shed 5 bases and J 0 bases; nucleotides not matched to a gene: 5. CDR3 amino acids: CASSVGLASNTGELFF. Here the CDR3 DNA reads TGCGCCAGCAGCGTCGGACTAGCCTCGAACACCGGGGAGCTGTTTTTT.

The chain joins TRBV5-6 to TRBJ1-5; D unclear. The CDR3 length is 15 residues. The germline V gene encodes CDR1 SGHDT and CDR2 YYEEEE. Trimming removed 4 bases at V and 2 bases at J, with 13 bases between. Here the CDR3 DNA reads TGTGCCAGCAGCGTCAGAGGTGTCGGCAATCAGCCCCAGCATTTT. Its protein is CASSVRGVGNQPQHF.

The CDR3 region has the DNA TGTGCCAGCAGCCTCAGGGTTGAGGACACTGAAGCTTTCTTT. This encodes CASSLRVEDTEAFF. This sequence joins TRBV7-9 and TRBJ1-1, with a possible D match to TRBD1 (5 bases). CDR1 is SEHNR, CDR2 FQNEAQ, per germline (reference sequence). There are 14 residues in the CDR3. V lost 5 bases and J lost 3, with 13 bases in between.

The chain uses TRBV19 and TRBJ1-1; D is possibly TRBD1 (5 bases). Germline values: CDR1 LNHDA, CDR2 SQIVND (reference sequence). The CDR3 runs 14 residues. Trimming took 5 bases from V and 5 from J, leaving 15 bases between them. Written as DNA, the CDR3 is TGTGCCAGTAGTTCAACGACAGCGCGAACTGAAGCTTTCTTT. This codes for CASSSTTARTEAFF.

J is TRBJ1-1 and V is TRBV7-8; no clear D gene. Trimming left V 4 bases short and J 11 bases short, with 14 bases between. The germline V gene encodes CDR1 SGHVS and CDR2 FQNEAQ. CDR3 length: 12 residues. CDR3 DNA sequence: TGTGCCAGCAGCTCAGGACGGGAACGCGCTTTCTTT. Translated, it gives CASSSGRERAFF. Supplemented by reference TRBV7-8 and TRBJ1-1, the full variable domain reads GAGVSQSPRYKVAKRGQDVALRCDPISGHVSLFWYQQALGQGPEFLTYFQNEAQLDKSGLPSDRFFAERPEGSVSTLKIQRTQQEDSAVYLCASSSGRERAFFGQGTRLTVV.

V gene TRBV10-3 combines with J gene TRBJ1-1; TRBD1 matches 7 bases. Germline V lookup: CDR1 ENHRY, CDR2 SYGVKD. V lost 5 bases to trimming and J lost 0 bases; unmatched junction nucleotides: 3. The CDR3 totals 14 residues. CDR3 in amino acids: CAISIDRVNTEAFF. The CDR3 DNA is TGTGCCATCAGTATCGACAGGGTGAACACTGAAGCTTTCTTT.

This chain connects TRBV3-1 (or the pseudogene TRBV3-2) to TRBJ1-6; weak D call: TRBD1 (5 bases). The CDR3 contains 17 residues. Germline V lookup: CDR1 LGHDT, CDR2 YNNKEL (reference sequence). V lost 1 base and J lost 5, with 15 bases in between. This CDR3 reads CASSQARVSGNNSPLHF. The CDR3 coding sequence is TGTGCCAGCAGCCAAGCTCGAGTTTCAGGGAATAATTCACCCCTCCACTTT.

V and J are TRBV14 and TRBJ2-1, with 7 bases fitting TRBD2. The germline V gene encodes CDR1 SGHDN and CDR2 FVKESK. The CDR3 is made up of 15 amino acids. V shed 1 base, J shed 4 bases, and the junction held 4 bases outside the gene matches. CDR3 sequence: CASSQGLAAYNEQFF. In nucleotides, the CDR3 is TGTGCCAGCAGCCAAGGTCTAGCGGCGTACAATGAGCAGTTCTTC.

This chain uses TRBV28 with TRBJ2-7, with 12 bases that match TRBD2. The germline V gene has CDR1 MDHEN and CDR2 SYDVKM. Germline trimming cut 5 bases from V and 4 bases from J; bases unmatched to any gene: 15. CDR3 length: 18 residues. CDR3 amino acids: CASSPLVPVTSGGYEQYF. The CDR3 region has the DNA TGTGCCAGCAGTCCTTTAGTTCCCGTGACTAGCGGGGGATACGAGCAGTACTTC. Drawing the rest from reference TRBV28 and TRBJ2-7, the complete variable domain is DVKVTQSSRYLVKRTGEKVFLECVQDMDHENMFWYRQDPGLGLRLIYFSYDVKMKEKGDIPEGYSVSREKKERFSLILESASTNQTSMYLCASSPLVPVTSGGYEQYFGPGTRLTVT.

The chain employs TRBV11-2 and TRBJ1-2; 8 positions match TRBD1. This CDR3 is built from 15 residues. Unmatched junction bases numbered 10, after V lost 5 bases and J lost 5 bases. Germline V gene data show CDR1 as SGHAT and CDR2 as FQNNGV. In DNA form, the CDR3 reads TGTGCCAGCAGCCAGGCCCCGACAGGGGATTATGGCTACACCTTC. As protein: CASSQAPTGDYGYTF.

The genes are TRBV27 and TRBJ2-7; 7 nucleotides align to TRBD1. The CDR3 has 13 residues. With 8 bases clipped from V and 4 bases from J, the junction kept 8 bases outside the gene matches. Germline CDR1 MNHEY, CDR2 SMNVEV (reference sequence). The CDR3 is CASASKQGYEQYF. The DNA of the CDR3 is TGTGCCAGCGCATCGAAACAGGGGTACGAGCAGTACTTC.

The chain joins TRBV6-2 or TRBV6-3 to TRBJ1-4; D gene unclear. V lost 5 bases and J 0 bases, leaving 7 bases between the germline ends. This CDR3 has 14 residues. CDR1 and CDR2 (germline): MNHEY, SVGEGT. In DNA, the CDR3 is TGTGCCAGCAGTCGTCCAGCAACTAATGAAAAACTGTTTTTT. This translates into CASSRPATNEKLFF.

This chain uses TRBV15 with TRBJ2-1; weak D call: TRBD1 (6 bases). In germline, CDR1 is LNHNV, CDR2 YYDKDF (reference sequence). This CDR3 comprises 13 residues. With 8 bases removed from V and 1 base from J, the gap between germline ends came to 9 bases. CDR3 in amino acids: CATGTRSYNEQFF. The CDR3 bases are TGTGCCACCGGGACACGATCCTACAATGAGCAGTTCTTC. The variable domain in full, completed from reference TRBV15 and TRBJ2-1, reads DAMVIQNPRYQVTQFGKPVTLSCSQTLNHNVMYWYQQKSSQAPKLLFHYYDKDFNNEADTPDNFQSRRPNTSFCFLDIRSPGLGDTAMYLCATGTRSYNEQFFGPGTRLTVL.

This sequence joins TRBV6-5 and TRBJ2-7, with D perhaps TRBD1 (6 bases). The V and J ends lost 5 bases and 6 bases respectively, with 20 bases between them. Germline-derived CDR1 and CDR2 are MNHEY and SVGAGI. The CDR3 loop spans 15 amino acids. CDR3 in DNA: TGTGCCAGCAGTCTTCAGGGGCGGCAGGATACCGAGCAGTACTTC. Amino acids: CASSLQGRQDTEQYF.

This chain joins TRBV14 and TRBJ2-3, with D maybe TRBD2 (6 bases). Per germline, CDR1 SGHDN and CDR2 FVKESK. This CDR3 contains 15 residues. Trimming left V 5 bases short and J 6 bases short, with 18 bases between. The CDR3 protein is CASSARDSQRDTQYF. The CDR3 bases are TGTGCCAGCAGCGCCCGGGACTCCCAGAGGGATACGCAGTATTTT.

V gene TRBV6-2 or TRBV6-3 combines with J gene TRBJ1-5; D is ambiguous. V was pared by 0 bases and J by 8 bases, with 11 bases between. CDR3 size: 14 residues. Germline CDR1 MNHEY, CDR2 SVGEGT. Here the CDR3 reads CASSYSSNNKPQHF. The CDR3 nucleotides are TGTGCCAGCAGTTACTCTTCAAATAACAAGCCCCAGCATTTT.

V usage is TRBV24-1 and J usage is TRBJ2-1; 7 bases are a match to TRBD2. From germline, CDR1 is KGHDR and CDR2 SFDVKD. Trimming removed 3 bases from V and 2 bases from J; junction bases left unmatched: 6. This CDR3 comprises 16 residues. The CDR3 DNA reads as TGTGCCACCAGTGATAGGCTAGCGGCCGCCTACAATGAGCAGTTCTTC. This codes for CATSDRLAAAYNEQFF.

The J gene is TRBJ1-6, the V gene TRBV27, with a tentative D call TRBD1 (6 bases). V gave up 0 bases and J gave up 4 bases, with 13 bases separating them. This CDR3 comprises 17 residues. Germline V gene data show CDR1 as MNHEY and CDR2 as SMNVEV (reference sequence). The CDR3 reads CASSLSRDTYYNSPLHF. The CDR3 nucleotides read TGTGCCAGCAGTTTATCTAGGGACACCTATTATAATTCACCCCTCCACTTT.

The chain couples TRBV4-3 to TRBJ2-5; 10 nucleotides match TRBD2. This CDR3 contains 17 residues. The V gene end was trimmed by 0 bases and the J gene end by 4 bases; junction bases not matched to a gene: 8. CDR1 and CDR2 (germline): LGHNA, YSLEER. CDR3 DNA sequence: TGCGCCAGCAGCCAAGAGTTAGCGGGAGGTGTGGTAGAGACCCAGTACTTC. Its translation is CASSQELAGGVVETQYF.

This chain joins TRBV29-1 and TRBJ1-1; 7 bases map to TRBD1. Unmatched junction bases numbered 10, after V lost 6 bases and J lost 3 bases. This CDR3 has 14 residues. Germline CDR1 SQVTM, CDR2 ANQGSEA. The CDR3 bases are TGCAGCGTCGGGGCGACAGGGAGGCACACTGAAGCTTTCTTT. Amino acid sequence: CSVGATGRHTEAFF.